These T cell receptor beta chains were read from a single sample in a study of identical twins. MiXCR was run by TCRdb on the 5' RACE reads, yielding one entry per CDR3 protein. Seen here are more than 400,000 distinct CDR3 sequences, 13% to 15% observed once, and the top ten hold more than 0.4%. This sample was shared with a second study, whose subject was yellow fever vaccine responses in identical twins.

The sample consisted of CD4+ T cells sorted from blood. The receptors shown here come from a woman under 30 in good health. Both conserved end residues are part of each CDR3. D genes are given only for firm matches. Not all rows give a size; the values are once, few, many and, for expanded clones, a class.

V gene	D gene	J gene	clone size	CDR3 protein	CDR3 DNA
TRBV12-3/TRBV12-4	TRBD2	TRBJ2-3	few	CASSLWGIAGGDTQYF	TGTGCCAGCAGTTTATGGGGGATAGCGGGAGGAGATACGCAGTATTTT
TRBV7-9	TRBD2	TRBJ2-7	few	CASSLSLTSGRDEQYF	TGTGCCAGCAGCTTAAGTCTGACTAGCGGGAGGGACGAGCAGTACTTC
TRBV20-1	NA	TRBJ2-3	NA	CSARVSNTDTQYF	TGCAGTGCTAGAGTGAGCAACACAGATACGCAGTATTTT
TRBV28	TRBD1	TRBJ1-1	few	CASIRQGATTEAFF	TGTGCCAGCATTCGACAGGGGGCGACCACTGAAGCTTTCTTT
TRBV20-1	TRBD2	TRBJ2-3	NA	CSARSTSGPTDTQYF	TGCAGTGCTAGATCGACTAGCGGGCCCACAGATACGCAGTATTTT
TRBV2	TRBD1	TRBJ2-6	NA	CASRPGQGAYSGANVLTF	TGTGCCAGCAGGCCCGGACAGGGGGCTTACTCTGGGGCCAACGTCCTGACTTTC
TRBV7-9	NA	TRBJ1-1	few	CASGELNTEAFF	TGTGCCAGCGGAGAACTGAACACTGAAGCTTTCTTT
TRBV18	NA	TRBJ2-7	few	CASSGDSNEQYF	TGTGCCAGCTCAGGGGACTCGAACGAGCAGTACTTC
TRBV20-1	NA	TRBJ2-1	few	CSATSVNEQFF	TGCAGTGCTACTAGCGTAAATGAGCAGTTCTTC
TRBV5-5	TRBD2	TRBJ2-5	NA	CASSLVTGGPEETQYF	TGTGCCAGCAGCTTGGTCACGGGGGGGCCGGAAGAGACCCAGTACTTC
TRBV18	NA	TRBJ2-1	few	CASSHSPGTGTSRVNEQFF	TGTGCCAGCTCACACTCTCCCGGGACAGGGACTAGCAGGGTGAATGAGCAGTTCTTC
TRBV2	NA	TRBJ2-5	few	CASSPRQTQETQYF	TGTGCCAGCAGTCCCAGACAAACACAAGAGACCCAGTACTTC
TRBV27	NA	TRBJ1-6	few	CASSVGGWNSPLHF	TGTGCCAGCAGTGTGGGGGGCTGGAATTCACCCCTCCACTTT
TRBV24-1	NA	TRBJ2-3	NA	CATPMRNTQYF	TGTGCCACCCCCATGAGGAATACGCAGTATTTT
TRBV7-8	NA	TRBJ2-7	few	CASSPTSGSAEQYF	TGTGCCAGCAGCCCCACTAGTGGATCCGCCGAGCAGTACTTC
TRBV7-9	TRBD1	TRBJ2-2	many	CASSLRQGNTGELFF	TGTGCCAGCAGCTTACGACAGGGTAACACCGGGGAGCTGTTTTTT
TRBV4-1	NA	TRBJ2-7	NA	CASSQEPGPTYEQYF	TGCGCCAGCAGCCAGGAGCCGGGACCGACTTACGAGCAGTACTTC
TRBV20-1	NA	TRBJ2-2	NA	CSARADGLWTGELFF	TGCAGTGCCCGAGCGGACGGGTTGTGGACCGGGGAGCTGTTTTTT
TRBV20-1	NA	TRBJ2-3	few	CSALKGTSTDTQYF	TGCAGTGCTCTGAAAGGGACTAGCACAGATACGCAGTATTTT
TRBV14	NA	TRBJ2-1	many	CASSQGGHYNEQFF	TGTGCCAGCAGCCAAGGGGGCCACTACAATGAGCAGTTCTTC
TRBV5-1	NA	TRBJ1-1	NA	CASSPSVRVEGDTEAFF	TGCGCCAGCAGCCCATCGGTCCGAGTTGAAGGGGACACTGAAGCTTTCTTT
TRBV18	TRBD1	TRBJ2-1	few	CASSPPRTGPPYNEQFF	TGTGCCAGCTCACCACCGCGGACAGGGCCGCCCTACAATGAGCAGTTCTTC
TRBV20-1	TRBD1	TRBJ2-5	NA	CSAIRGPGETQYF	TGCAGTGCTATCAGGGGGCCCGGAGAGACCCAGTACTTC
TRBV28	NA	TRBJ1-5	NA	CASSSLERMYQPQHF	TGTGCCAGCAGCAGCTTAGAGCGTATGTATCAGCCCCAGCATTTT
TRBV2	TRBD1	TRBJ2-7	NA	CASRREGQGEAYEQYF	TGTGCCAGCAGGAGAGAAGGACAGGGTGAAGCCTACGAGCAGTACTTC
TRBV6-1	NA	TRBJ2-2	few	CATRGAQGTGELFF	TGTGCCACCCGGGGGGCCCAAGGCACCGGGGAGCTGTTTTTT
TRBV12-3/TRBV12-4	NA	TRBJ2-3	few	CASTLALGADTQYF	TGTGCCAGCACCTTAGCCCTGGGGGCAGATACGCAGTATTTT
TRBV29-1	NA	TRBJ1-4	few	CSMRENEKLFF	TGCAGTATGAGGGAAAACGAAAAACTGTTTTTT
TRBV6-1	NA	TRBJ1-5	few	CASSAWGSGNQPQHF	TGTGCCAGCAGTGCTTGGGGTTCGGGCAATCAGCCCCAGCATTTT
TRBV5-1	NA	TRBJ2-4	few	CASDKKNIQYF	TGCGCCAGCGACAAAAAAAACATTCAGTACTTC
TRBV12-3/TRBV12-4	NA	TRBJ1-6	many	CASKAGPSPLHF	TGTGCCAGCAAGGCTGGTCCCTCACCCCTCCACTTT
TRBV24-1	NA	TRBJ2-1	few	CATSGTTRGYEQFF	TGTGCCACCAGTGGTACAACGAGGGGTTATGAGCAGTTCTTC
TRBV25-1	TRBD1	TRBJ2-2	NA	CASSVTGSVGELFF	TGTGCCAGCAGCGTGACAGGGAGTGTCGGGGAGCTGTTTTTT
TRBV5-1	TRBD2	TRBJ2-5	NA	CASSLVPRGGYQETQYF	TGCGCCAGCAGCTTGGTACCTCGGGGGGGCTACCAAGAGACCCAGTACTTC
TRBV7-2	TRBD2	TRBJ2-1	few	CASSPGLVQSSYNEQFF	TGTGCCAGCAGCCCAGGACTAGTCCAAAGCTCCTACAATGAGCAGTTCTTC
TRBV6-5	NA	TRBJ1-4	few	CASSFVVGEKLFF	TGTGCCAGCAGTTTTGTCGTTGGTGAAAAACTGTTTTTT
TRBV12-3/TRBV12-4	NA	TRBJ2-1	NA	CASSLLSISSYNEQFF	TGTGCCAGCAGTTTACTGTCGATTAGCTCCTACAATGAGCAGTTCTTC
TRBV7-6	NA	TRBJ2-1	few	CASSLSGLLGSYNEQFF	TGTGCCAGCAGCTTATCGGGACTCCTAGGGAGCTACAATGAGCAGTTCTTC
TRBV20-1	NA	TRBJ2-1	NA	CSARSQDHYNEQFF	TGCAGTGCTAGAAGTCAGGACCACTACAATGAGCAGTTCTTC
TRBV5-1	NA	TRBJ2-1	many	CASSDDGSYNEQFF	TGCGCCAGCAGCGACGATGGTTCCTACAATGAGCAGTTCTTC
TRBV10-3	TRBD2	TRBJ2-5	NA	CAISESGLAGGEETQYF	TGTGCCATCAGTGAGTCGGGTCTGGCGGGGGGAGAAGAGACCCAGTACTTC
TRBV20-1	TRBD2	TRBJ2-2	few	CSASPLAGGNTGELFF	TGCAGTGCTAGTCCGCTAGCGGGAGGGAACACCGGGGAGCTGTTTTTT
TRBV6-2/TRBV6-3	TRBD2	TRBJ2-6	NA	CASSYRGLAGDFSGANVLTF	TGTGCCAGCAGTTATAGAGGGCTAGCGGGGGATTTCTCTGGGGCCAACGTCCTGACTTTC
TRBV6-5	TRBD2	TRBJ2-1	NA	CASSYSTSGGAHEQFF	TGTGCCAGCAGTTACTCAACTAGCGGGGGGGCCCATGAGCAGTTCTTC
TRBV28	NA	TRBJ1-5	NA	CASSFYDLVSNQPQHF	TGTGCCAGCAGTTTTTACGATCTCGTCAGCAATCAGCCCCAGCATTTT
TRBV20-1	NA	TRBJ2-7	NA	CSAMTASPYEQYF	TGCAGTGCGATGACGGCCAGCCCCTACGAGCAGTACTTC